This TCR beta chain comes out of a study of blood T cell repertoires in COVID-19. Study background: Spain, Italy and the United States supplied samples that represented acute and convalescent COVID-19. PBMCs, B-cell-depleted T cells, or T cells were the source of the cDNA or gDNA that made up the material.

The CDR3 is made up of 13 amino acids. Trimming pared 2 bases from V and 6 bases from J, leaving 9 bases between. Germline V lookup: CDR1 SNHLY, CDR2 FYNNEI. In the original analysis: The assay estimated nucleated cells by amplifying reference gene primers. Libraries were prepared by immunoSEQ multiplex PCR; TCRdb keeps only in-frame clonotypes and omits some of them. V, J and clone size are those of that table, while D and trimming were read from the DNA. The sample holds 25,000 to 30,000 clones, roughly 80% seen once. This chain links TRBV2 with TRBJ2-3; D is uncertain. This sequence was found in a woman aged 55-69 years with acute or convalescent COVID-19. Sequenced: peripheral blood. CDR3 coding DNA: TGTGCCAGCAGTGAATCCCTGTTGGATACGCAGTATTTT. Translating gives CASSESLLDTQYF.